Listed below are T cell receptor beta chains from one sample, sequenced in a study of blood T cell repertoires in COVID-19. The repertoire was sequenced with immunoSEQ multiplex PCR; TCRdb's copy has only in-frame clones and lacks some. The table lists roughly 62,000 clones, around 80% of them singletons. The sequenced sample consisted of peripheral blood. These receptors were collected from a man under 40 with COVID-19, enrolled during active disease. Both conserved end residues are part of each CDR3. The D gene is left open where the match is weak. Clone size is given for some rows only: seen once, a few or many times, or a class if the clone is expanded.

>TRBV2|NA|11|TRBJ1-2|once
TGTGCCGGCCACAGGGATGGTGGCTACACCTTC
CAGHRDGGYTF
>TRBV30|NA|13|TRBJ1-6|few
TGTGCCTGGAACGCAGGGTATAGTTCACCCCTCCACTTT
CAWNAGYSSPLHF
>TRBV4-2|NA|14|TRBJ1-4|NA
TGTGCCAGCAGCCAAGATGAACCGGGGGAAAAACTGTTTTTT
CASSQDEPGEKLFF
>TRBV19|NA|14|TRBJ2-3|NA
TGTGCCAGTAGTATGGTACAGGGATCAGATACGCAGTATTTT
CASSMVQGSDTQYF
>TRBV5-1|TRBD2|12|TRBJ2-1|NA
TGCGCCAGCCGGGAGGGGTACAATGAGCAGTTCTTC
CASREGYNEQFF
>TRBV6-5|NA|13|TRBJ1-2|NA
TGTGCCAGCAGTTGGTCGCGGGACTATGGCTACACCTTC
CASSWSRDYGYTF
>TRBV4-3|NA|14|TRBJ2-3|NA
TGCGCCAGCAGCCAGGGCGGGGATACAGATACGCAGTATTTT
CASSQGGDTDTQYF
>TRBV7-7|TRBD1|15|TRBJ2-5|NA
TGTGCTAGCAGCTTGGATTCCGGGACAGGGGAGACCCAGTACTTC
CASSLDSGTGETQYF
>TRBV18|NA|13|TRBJ1-2|NA
TGTGCCAGCTCGCGCCAGGGGAATGACGGCTACACCTTC
CASSRQGNDGYTF
>TRBV2|TRBD2|14|TRBJ2-7|NA
TGTGCCAGCACTCAAGCGGGAGGGCCCTACGAGCAGTACTTC
CASTQAGGPYEQYF
>TRBV14|NA|15|TRBJ2-2|NA
TGTGCCAGCAGCCAAGCCGGGACAAACACCGGGGAGCTGTTTTTT
CASSQAGTNTGELFF
>TRBV30|TRBD1|16|TRBJ2-7|NA
TGTGCCTGGAATCTAATCCTGGGACAGGGAAATGCCGAGCAGTACTTC
CAWNLILGQGNAEQYF
>TRBV6-5|TRBD2|15|TRBJ2-3|NA
TGTGCCAGCACCCCGCGACTAGCGGTCCCCGATACGCAGTATTTT
CASTPRLAVPDTQYF
>TRBV6-1|NA|14|TRBJ1-4|NA
TGTGCCAGCAAGCAACAGAGGGTAGATGAAAAACTGTTTTTT
CASKQQRVDEKLFF